Many counts were recorded for the clone carrying this T cell receptor (beta chain). What it recognizes is unknown. The data stem from a study of neurological immune-mediated disorders. Broader study findings: HTLV-1-associated myelopathy ranked highest for TCR clonal expansion and multiple sclerosis lowest, beneath healthy controls.

Time point noted: longitudinal time-point 3. Source material was 2 million unsorted PBMCs, stored at -80 °C in RNAlater. The making of cDNA relied on 5'RACE with 10-nucleotide random UMIs. Sequencing of 15-18 subjects in each run yielded over 200 million TCR-beta sequences. From the 5' RACE reads, TCRdb called clonotypes with MiXCR, one entry per CDR3 protein. The sample yields about 45,000 distinct CDR3 sequences, 13% seen once. J gave up 2 bases and V 1 base, and 6 bases lay outside the gene matches. CDR1 SQVTM and CDR2 ANQGSEA come from the germline V gene. The CDR3 runs 16 residues. The sample comprised PBMCs. This TCR derives from a man in his thirties or forties in good health. The chain employs TRBV29-1 and TRBJ2-1; 9 bases are a match to TRBD1. CDR3 sequence: CSVEAPGQGAYNEQFF. The CDR3 coding sequence is TGCAGCGTTGAAGCCCCGGGACAGGGAGCCTACAATGAGCAGTTCTTC.